There are a few counts of the clone carrying this T cell receptor beta chain. Its antigen is unidentified. With constant-segment primers, 5'RACE yielded cDNA libraries of TCR alpha and TCR beta that carried sample barcodes and UMIs. One entry per CDR3 protein results from TCRdb running MiXCR on the 5' RACE reads. This sample has just over 350,000 distinct CDR3 sequences; 13% to 15% occur once, and the top ten carry under 25%. The V gene lost 5 bases and the J gene lost 1 base, with 10 bases spanning the gap. CDR1 and CDR2 (germline): DFQATT, SNEGSKA (reference sequence). CDR3 size: 13 residues. The sample belongs to a study of T-cell memory formation after mild COVID-19. Study-level points and caveats: The authors left the SARS-CoV-2 specificity of second-wave clones peaking on day 37 unconfirmed. Mainly in CM and EM were contracting CD4+ clones; CD8+ were in EMRA.

The sample comprised PBMCs or a T cell subset sorted from them (not recorded which). The sequence derives from a man between 18 and 29 years old who had mild COVID-19 (a few samples of this study predate the infection). Cell type and time point are not known. This chain connects TRBV20-1 to TRBJ2-3; unclear D gene. CDR3 nucleotides: TGCAGTGCTCGCCGGGCAGGCACAGATACGCAGTATTTT. Its translation: CSARRAGTDTQYF.